This T cell receptor (beta chain) was documented in a study of blood T cell repertoires in COVID-19. Study in general: The samples span acute and convalescent COVID-19 from the United States, Italy and Spain. Sources were T cells, B-cell-depleted T cells, or PBMCs; the material itself was cDNA or gDNA.

J gave up 0 bases and V 2 bases, and 8 bases lay outside the gene matches. Germline CDR1 is GTSNPN and CDR2 is SVGIG (reference sequence). The CDR3 has 16 amino acids. As originally analysed: Reference gene primer amplification gave estimated nucleated cell counts. Some clones are missing from TCRdb's copy, which holds only in-frame ones; the method was immunoSEQ multiplex PCR. V and J calls plus clone size are reproduced from that table; the DNA served to infer D and trimming. This table holds 65,000 to 90,000 clones, around 76% found once. The TCR was taken from a man between 65 and 79 years old with active or convalescent COVID-19. The sequencing input was peripheral blood. The chain has TRBV30 and TRBJ1-2; TRBD1 matches at 8 bases. This CDR3 reads CAWSLAGGNPNYGYTF. DNA for the CDR3: TGTGCCTGGAGTCTTGCAGGGGGCAACCCTAACTATGGCTACACCTTC.